This T cell receptor beta chain was documented in a study of T cell responses to AZD1222 COVID-19 vaccine. General study results and limits: Scientists sampled the repertoires only once the peak T cell response had passed. Breadth and depth of Spike-specific TCRs rose after two AZD1222 doses. Most donors were white British, females outnumbered males, and clonal diversity was possibly underestimated.

In regard to this clone: Its target is unknown.

The CDR3 sequence is 13 residues long. The V end lost 2 bases, the J end lost 10 bases, and 10 bases lay between the germline ends. Germline-derived CDR1 and CDR2 are SGDLS and YYNGEE. TCRdb keeps only in-frame clones here, not all; method: immunoSEQ multiplex PCR. The sample consists of around 270,000 clones, 90% to 95% of them appearing once. This sequence was found in an adult who received the AZD1222 COVID-19 vaccine. The sample was peripheral blood, taken 28 days after the second AZD1222 dose. The V and J genes are TRBV9 and TRBJ1-6, with D uncertain. The CDR3 sequence is CASSVAPSSPLHF. In DNA, the CDR3 is TGTGCCAGCAGCGTGGCCCCCTCCTCACCCCTCCACTTT.